The TCR beta chain described here comes from a study of blood T cell repertoires in COVID-19. Study details: The study drew acute and convalescent COVID-19 samples from the United States, Italy and Spain. PBMCs, B-cell-depleted T cells, or T cells were the source of the cDNA or gDNA that made up the material.

The CDR3 length is 13 residues. V lost 8 bases and J lost 7; bases outside the gene matches: 8. Germline V gene data show CDR1 as MNHEY and CDR2 as SMNVEV (reference sequence). Authors' processing steps: By means of reference gene primer amplification, nucleated cell counts were estimated. Here immunoSEQ multiplex PCR was the method, and the copy in TCRdb shows in-frame clones only, minus some. That table gives V, J and clone size, and the DNA gave D and trimming. Seen here are some 150,000 clones, 70% to 90% observed once, and the top ten hold 2.6%. The chain carries TRBV27 and TRBJ1-2; 9 bases are a match to TRBD1. This receptor was obtained from a human donor with acute or convalescent COVID-19. The donor label of this sample is uncertain. Sequenced input: peripheral blood. Here the CDR3 reads CASGRGQGGGYTF. The CDR3 DNA sequence: TGTGCCAGCGGCCGGGGACAGGGAGGTGGCTACACCTTC.